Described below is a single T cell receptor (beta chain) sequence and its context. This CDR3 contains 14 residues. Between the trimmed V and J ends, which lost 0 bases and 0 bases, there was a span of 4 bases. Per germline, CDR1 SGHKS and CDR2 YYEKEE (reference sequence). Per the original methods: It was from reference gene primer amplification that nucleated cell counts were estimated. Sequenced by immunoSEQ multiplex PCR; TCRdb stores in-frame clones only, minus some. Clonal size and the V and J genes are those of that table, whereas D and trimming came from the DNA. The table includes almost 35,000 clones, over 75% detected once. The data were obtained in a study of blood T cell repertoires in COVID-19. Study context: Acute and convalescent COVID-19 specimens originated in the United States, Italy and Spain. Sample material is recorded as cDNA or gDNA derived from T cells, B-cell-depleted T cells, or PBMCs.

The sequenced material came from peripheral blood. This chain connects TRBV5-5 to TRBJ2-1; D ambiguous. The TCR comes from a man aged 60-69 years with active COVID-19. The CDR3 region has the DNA TGTGCCAGCAGCTTGGCAGGCTCCTACAATGAGCAGTTCTTC. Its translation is CASSLAGSYNEQFF.